The 18 T cell receptor beta chains in this list originate from one sample, sequenced in a study of cytomegalovirus exposure and HLA in healthy donors. Primers for the PCR totalled 60 Vbeta and 13 Jbeta. Repertoires were generated with immunoSEQ multiplex PCR, while TCRdb's copy carries only in-frame clones and drops some. The repertoire holds fewer than 150,000 clones, 77% seen once, with 3.5% to 4% in the top ten. Sequencing used PBMCs. These TCRs come from a human donor in good health.

The J gene is TRBJ1-5, the V gene TRBV2; 7 positions match TRBD1. This CDR3 region has 12 residues. Germline assignment: CDR1 SNHLY and CDR2 FYNNEI. V was pared by 5 bases and J by 9 bases, with 4 bases of the junction left unmatched. CDR3 loop: CASSRQGRPQHF. In DNA form, the CDR3 reads TGTGCCAGCAGTAGACAGGGCCGGCCCCAGCATTTT.

The J gene is TRBJ1-1, the V gene TRBV6-1; a weak D match, TRBD1 (5 bases). The V end lost 3 bases, the J end lost 5 bases, and 19 bases lay between the germline ends. The CDR3 is 16 amino acids. The germline V gene has CDR1 MNHNS and CDR2 SASEGT. CDR3 amino acids: CASSDPRVGGRTEAFF. As DNA, the CDR3 is TGTGCCAGCAGTGACCCCCGGGTGGGGGGGAGGACTGAAGCTTTCTTT.

CDR3 sequence (DNA): TGTGCCAGCAGCTTGGTAGGGGCAACCTACGAGCAGTACTTC. It translates to CASSLVGATYEQYF. The chain has TRBV5-6 and TRBJ2-7; TRBD1 might be the D (5 bases). Trimming shortened V by 0 bases and J by 2 bases, and 9 bases separated the two germline ends. The CDR3 length is 14 residues. CDR1 is SGHDT, CDR2 YYEEEE, per germline.

CDR3 nucleotides: TGTGCCAGCAGCTCACCCCGAGGGAGGGGGAATCAAGAGACCCAGTACTTC. Amino acids: CASSSPRGRGNQETQYF. The rearrangement uses TRBV11-3 and TRBJ2-5, with D possibly TRBD2 on 7 matching bases. CDR1 is SGHNT and CDR2 is YENEEA in the germline V gene. This CDR3 comprises 17 residues. The germline V and J ends were trimmed by 4 bases and 2 bases, with 20 bases remaining between them.

The table lists this clone with a few counts. This chain links TRBV9 with TRBJ1-5; the D gene is possibly TRBD1 (5 bases). Germline V gene data show CDR1 as SGDLS and CDR2 as YYNGEE. This CDR3 is built from 15 residues. Trimming took 0 bases from V and 0 from J, leaving 7 bases between them. The chain's CDR3 is CASSVGQGSNQPQHF. Here the CDR3 DNA reads TGTGCCAGCAGCGTAGGGCAGGGTAGCAATCAGCCCCAGCATTTT. Supplemented by reference TRBV9 and TRBJ1-5, the full variable domain reads DSGVTQTPKHLITATGQRVTLRCSPRSGDLSVYWYQQSLDQGLQFLIQYYNGEERAKGNILERFSAQQFPDLHSELNLSSLELGDSALYFCASSVGQGSNQPQHFGDGTRLSIL.

This chain connects TRBV15 to TRBJ2-3; D possibly corresponds to TRBD1 (6 bases). The CDR3 covers 14 residues. The germline gives CDR1 LNHNV, CDR2 YYDKDF (reference sequence). The V end lost 7 bases, the J end lost 4 bases, and 15 bases lay between the germline ends. CDR3 region: CATNPGVGSDTQYF. In DNA form, the CDR3 reads TGTGCCACCAATCCAGGGGTAGGATCAGATACGCAGTATTTT.

This chain uses TRBV5-1 with TRBJ1-5, with a possible D match to TRBD1 (5 bases). CDR1 SGHRS and CDR2 YFSETQ come from the germline V gene. V shed 2 bases and J shed 1 base, with 10 bases lying between them. The CDR3 covers 15 residues. The CDR3 coding sequence is TGCGCCAGCAGCTTTCAAGGGGCGAGCAATCAGCCCCAGCATTTT. Translating it yields CASSFQGASNQPQHF.

The genes are TRBV19 and TRBJ2-7, with no clear D. In germline, CDR1 is LNHDA, CDR2 SQIVND (reference sequence). This CDR3 is 13 amino acids long. Deletions cut 1 base from V and 4 bases from J, with 8 bases between. The CDR3 is CASSIAPRYEQYF. Written as DNA, the CDR3 is TGTGCCAGTAGTATAGCCCCGAGATACGAGCAGTACTTC.

This clone has more than one count but fewer than ten. The rearrangement uses TRBV28 and TRBJ1-1, with D unclear. Germline V gene data show CDR1 as MDHEN and CDR2 as SYDVKM. V gave up 8 bases and J gave up 5 bases, with 12 bases separating them. The CDR3 is 12 amino acids. The CDR3 nucleotides are TGTGCCAGCCTGGACCCGGGGACTGAAGCTTTCTTT. Its protein is CASLDPGTEAFF.

This clone was recorded a few times. The rearrangement links TRBV14 to TRBJ1-2; a possible D gene is TRBD1 (6 bases). The CDR3 is 16 amino acids. The V gene's germline CDR1 is SGHDN and CDR2 FVKESK. Between the trimmed V and J ends, which lost 2 bases and 1 base, there was a span of 14 bases. The DNA of the CDR3 is TGTGCCAGCAGCCAATCGCCCGGGACAATTAACTATGGCTACACCTTC. This encodes CASSQSPGTINYGYTF.

DNA for the CDR3: TGCGCCAGCAGCCAATTTAGTCTGTGGTCACCCCTCCACTTT. This translates into CASSQFSLWSPLHF. V is TRBV4-1 and J is TRBJ1-6, with unresolved D. There are 14 residues in the CDR3. Germline V lookup: CDR1 MGHRA, CDR2 YSYEKL. Trimming shortened V by 2 bases and J by 10 bases, and 12 bases separated the two germline ends.

This chain links TRBV19 with TRBJ2-1, with 11 bases identical to TRBD2. The germline CDR1 and CDR2 sequences are LNHDA and SQIVND (reference sequence). The CDR3 is 17 residues long. V lost 7 bases to trimming and J lost 6 bases; unmatched junction nucleotides: 14. CDR3: CASTPGGTSGPFNEQFF. Written as DNA, the CDR3 is TGTGCCAGTACCCCGGGGGGGACTAGCGGCCCGTTCAATGAGCAGTTCTTC.

The chain uses TRBV4-1 and TRBJ2-5, with 9 bases aligning to TRBD2. CDR1 and CDR2 (germline): MGHRA, YSYEKL. The CDR3 spans 17 residues. V gave up 1 base and J gave up 0 bases; unmatched junction bases: 6. This CDR3 reads CASSQGRASGNQETQYF. The CDR3 DNA reads as TGCGCCAGCAGCCAAGGCCGGGCTAGCGGGAACCAAGAGACCCAGTACTTC.

V and J are TRBV15 and TRBJ1-3; tentative D call: TRBD1 (6 bases). Between the trimmed V and J ends, which lost 8 bases and 0 bases, there was a span of 17 bases. The CDR3 is 16 residues long. Germline assignment: CDR1 LNHNV and CDR2 YYDKDF (reference sequence). The CDR3 DNA follows: TGTGCCACCTCCAAACAGGGCTCGACCTCTGGAAACACCATATATTTT. It is translated as CATSKQGSTSGNTIYF.

This clone has just a few counts. This rearrangement joins TRBV28 to TRBJ2-5; no clear D. V was clipped by 3 bases and J by 1 base, with 18 bases between them. This CDR3 region has 17 residues. Germline-derived CDR1 and CDR2 are MDHEN and SYDVKM. The CDR3 here is CASSFDLKASFQETQYF. The CDR3 DNA sequence: TGTGCCAGCAGTTTCGATCTTAAGGCTAGTTTCCAAGAGACCCAGTACTTC.

V gene TRBV28 combines with J gene TRBJ2-6; tentative D call: TRBD1 (6 bases). This CDR3 has 16 residues. The ends were cut back, 4 bases at V and 0 bases at J, with 10 bases in the middle. CDR1 is MDHEN, CDR2 SYDVKM, per germline. This CDR3 is CASSSDSYSGANVLTF. The CDR3 coding sequence is TGTGCCAGCAGTTCGGACAGCTACTCTGGGGCCAACGTCCTGACTTTC.

This chain's CDR3 is CASSFLNTEAFF. Written as DNA, the CDR3 is TGTGCCAGCAGCTTTCTTAACACTGAAGCTTTCTTT. This rearrangement joins TRBV5-4 to TRBJ1-1; no definite D call. The germline V and J ends were trimmed by 2 bases and 2 bases, with 4 bases remaining between them. The CDR3 contains 12 residues. Germline V gene lookup returns CDR1 SGHNT and CDR2 YYREEE (reference sequence).

The genes are TRBV25-1 and TRBJ2-2, with a possible D match to TRBD2 (6 bases). This CDR3 has 16 residues. CDR1 and CDR2 from the germline V gene are MGHDK and SYGVNS. The V and J ends lost 2 bases and 5 bases respectively, with 15 bases between them. CDR3 bases: TGTGCCAGCAGTGAAACTAGCTGGGCTGATACCGGGGAGCTGTTTTTT. Protein: CASSETSWADTGELFF.